This T cell receptor beta chain comes out of a study of Graves' ophthalmopathy and Graves' hyperthyroidism. Hyperthyroidism was considered stable when no ophthalmopathy appeared within 18 months of follow-up. About this clonotype: Its antigen is currently unknown.

CDR3 regions of TCR beta were amplified from RNA transcripts. Second-round multiplex PCR came after a first-round RT-PCR that employed HTBI primers. TCRdb itself ran the multiplex PCR reads through MiXCR, one entry per CDR3 protein. The repertoire holds 400,000 to 450,000 distinct CDR3 sequences, with about 21% as singletons. Study findings and constraints: Sensitivity reached 87.88% and specificity 81.08% for a 13-signature model separating ophthalmopathy from stable hyperthyroidism.

Germline CDR1 is SNHLY and CDR2 is FYNNEI. The CDR3 is 14 residues long. V was clipped by 6 bases and J by 4 bases; unmatched bases: 8. The source is a woman aged 18-29 years with stable Graves' hyperthyroidism. The sample was peripheral blood. The chain employs TRBV2 and TRBJ1-1; 7 nucleotides align to TRBD1. The CDR3 DNA is TGTGCCAGCAGGAGTAGACAGGGCCCCACTGAAGCTTTCTTT. Amino acid sequence: CASRSRQGPTEAFF.